These T cell receptor beta chains were read from a single sample in a study of OX40 agonist ivuxolimab in advanced cancers. Generated by immunoSEQ multiplex PCR, the TCRdb table keeps only in-frame clones and is missing some. The sample lists about 94,000 clones, around 87% occurring once. The specimen comprised CD4+ or CD8+ T cells sorted from blood, sampled in a trial of the OX40 agonist ivuxolimab. The source of these receptors is an adult with an advanced solid tumor such as melanoma, head and neck, liver or kidney cancer. Each CDR3 is given with its conserved first and last residue. The D gene is left open where the match is weak. Only part of the rows carry a size: once, few, many, or a class if the clone is expanded.

d_gene	j_gene	abundance	v_gene	CDR3aa	CDR3nt
-	TRBJ2-3	-	TRBV5-1	CASSLAPGAGTDTQYF	TGCGCCAGCAGCTTGGCCCCGGGGGCCGGGACAGATACGCAGTATTTT
-	TRBJ2-2	once	TRBV14	CASSQDRTPNTGELFF	TGTGCCAGCAGCCAAGACAGGACGCCGAACACCGGGGAGCTGTTTTTT
TRBD1	TRBJ2-3	-	TRBV7-8	CASSRDRGRTDTQYF	TGTGCCAGCAGTCGTGACAGGGGGCGCACAGATACGCAGTATTTT
TRBD2	TRBJ2-5	once	TRBV6-8	CATPLGGQETQYF	TGTGCCACCCCACTGGGGGGGCAAGAGACCCAGTACTTC
-	TRBJ1-1	few	TRBV11-3	CASSPTQGREAFF	TGTGCCAGCAGCCCCACCCAGGGCAGAGAAGCTTTCTTT
-	TRBJ1-4	-	TRBV25-1	CASSEAGRNEKLFF	TGTGCCAGCAGTGAGGCGGGGAGAAATGAAAAACTGTTTTTT
-	TRBJ2-1	-	TRBV14	CASSSGTYYNEQFF	TGTGCCAGCAGCTCCGGGACTTACTACAATGAGCAGTTCTTC
-	TRBJ1-5	-	TRBV6-5	CASRAGPYNTAQHF	TGTGCCAGCAGGGCAGGCCCCTACAATACAGCCCAGCATTTT
TRBD2	TRBJ2-3	-	TRBV19	CASSTGLAGPRTDTQYF	TGTGCCAGTAGTACCGGACTAGCGGGGCCTCGGACAGATACGCAGTATTTT
-	TRBJ2-7	-	TRBV6-4	CASSDNGGEQYF	TGTGCCAGCAGTGACAATGGGGGTGAGCAGTACTTC
TRBD1	TRBJ1-2	-	TRBV6-1	CASRRLLDRDYGYTF	TGTGCCAGCAGACGTTTGCTCGACAGGGACTATGGCTACACCTTC
TRBD1	TRBJ1-1	-	TRBV4-1	CASSQGQGPATEAFF	TGCGCCAGCAGCCAAGGACAGGGGCCGGCCACTGAAGCTTTCTTT
-	TRBJ1-4	-	TRBV7-9	CASSSRSGTNEKLFF	TGTGCCAGCAGCTCCCGATCGGGGACCAATGAAAAACTGTTTTTT
-	TRBJ2-7	few	TRBV5-4	CASSSGQPPYEQYF	TGTGCCAGCAGCTCGGGACAACCCCCCTACGAGCAGTACTTC
TRBD1	TRBJ1-4	-	TRBV25-1	CASSEPGQLEKLFF	TGTGCCAGCAGTGAACCGGGACAGCTTGAAAAACTGTTTTTT
-	TRBJ1-2	once	TRBV29-1	CSVEEEGGPLSYGYTF	TGCAGCGTTGAAGAGGAGGGAGGGCCCCTTAGCTATGGCTACACCTTC
-	TRBJ1-2	-	TRBV7-9	CASSPLDPYGYTF	TGTGCCAGCAGCCCGCTGGATCCCTATGGCTACACCTTC
TRBD1	TRBJ1-4	-	TRBV5-1	CASSPRQGLNEKLFF	TGCGCCAGCTCCCCCCGACAGGGCCTTAATGAAAAACTGTTTTTT
-	TRBJ1-1	-	TRBV2	CASLFRETVNTEAFF	TGTGCCAGCTTATTCCGTGAGACAGTGAACACTGAAGCTTTCTTT
-	TRBJ1-2	few	TRBV2	CASSRTPGGYGYTF	TGTGCCAGCAGTAGGACGCCGGGGGGCTATGGCTACACCTTC
-	TRBJ1-2	once	TRBV7-3	CASSLGQLDPYYGYTF	TGTGCCAGCAGCTTAGGTCAGCTCGATCCTTATTATGGCTACACCTTC
-	TRBJ1-5	-	TRBV4-2	CASSQGRDGINQPQHF	TGTGCCAGCAGCCAAGGCCGGGACGGGATAAATCAGCCCCAGCATTTT
-	TRBJ2-2	-	TRBV12-1	CASTGRPGELFF	TGTGCCAGCACGGGGCGCCCCGGGGAGCTGTTTTTT
-	TRBJ1-1	-	TRBV19	CASLAFTGYTEAFF	TGTGCCAGTCTCGCCTTTACAGGATACACTGAAGCTTTCTTT
-	TRBJ1-2	-	TRBV5-1	CASSLEGAGYTF	TGCGCCAGCAGCTTGGAGGGTGCTGGCTACACCTTC
-	TRBJ1-5	-	TRBV5-8	CASSLEETQHF	TGTGCCAGCAGCTTGGAGGAAACCCAGCATTTT
-	TRBJ2-1	-	TRBV15	CATSRDLGYNEQFF	TGTGCCACCAGCAGAGATCTGGGTTACAATGAGCAGTTCTTC
TRBD1	TRBJ2-1	-	TRBV5-1	CASSLGGQGSNEQFF	TGCGCCAGCAGCTTGGGTGGACAGGGGTCCAATGAGCAGTTCTTC
TRBD2	TRBJ2-7	-	TRBV11-2	CASSLTSGTSGGVTYEQYF	TGTGCCAGCAGCTTAACATCAGGGACTAGCGGGGGGGTCACCTACGAGCAGTACTTC
-	TRBJ1-4	-	TRBV19	CASSMGLLGEKLFF	TGTGCCAGTAGTATGGGACTCTTGGGTGAAAAACTGTTTTTT
-	TRBJ2-2	-	TRBV27	CASSLEYRANTGELFF	TGTGCCAGCAGTTTAGAATACCGCGCGAACACCGGGGAGCTGTTTTTT
-	TRBJ2-7	once	TRBV19	CASGSYEQYF	TGTGCGTCTGGCTCCTACGAGCAGTACTTC
-	TRBJ2-5	-	TRBV5-1	CASSLRDSKETQYF	TGCGCCAGCAGCTTGCGCGACTCTAAGGAGACCCAGTACTTC
-	TRBJ2-2	-	TRBV7-7	CASSRSQGSGELFF	TGTGCCAGCAGCCGCTCACAGGGCTCCGGGGAGCTGTTTTTT
TRBD2	TRBJ2-5	-	TRBV5-4	CASSRWRGGGETQYF	TGTGCCAGCAGCCGCTGGCGGGGGGGCGGAGAGACCCAGTACTTC
-	TRBJ2-5	-	TRBV15	CATSRVPVETQYF	TGTGCCACCAGCAGAGTCCCAGTCGAGACCCAGTACTTC
-	TRBJ1-5	once	TRBV19	CASSMWGKSNQPQHF	TGTGCCAGTAGTATGTGGGGGAAGAGCAATCAGCCCCAGCATTTT
TRBD1	TRBJ1-1	-	TRBV29-1	CSAQTGTVNTEAFF	TGCAGCGCCCAAACCGGGACAGTGAACACTGAAGCTTTCTTT
-	TRBJ2-7	-	TRBV6-5	CASSSRGQKTYEQYF	TGTGCCAGCAGCTCAAGAGGGCAGAAGACCTACGAGCAGTACTTC
-	TRBJ2-1	-	TRBV14	CASSHHNEQFF	TGTGCCAGCAGCCACCACAATGAGCAGTTCTTC